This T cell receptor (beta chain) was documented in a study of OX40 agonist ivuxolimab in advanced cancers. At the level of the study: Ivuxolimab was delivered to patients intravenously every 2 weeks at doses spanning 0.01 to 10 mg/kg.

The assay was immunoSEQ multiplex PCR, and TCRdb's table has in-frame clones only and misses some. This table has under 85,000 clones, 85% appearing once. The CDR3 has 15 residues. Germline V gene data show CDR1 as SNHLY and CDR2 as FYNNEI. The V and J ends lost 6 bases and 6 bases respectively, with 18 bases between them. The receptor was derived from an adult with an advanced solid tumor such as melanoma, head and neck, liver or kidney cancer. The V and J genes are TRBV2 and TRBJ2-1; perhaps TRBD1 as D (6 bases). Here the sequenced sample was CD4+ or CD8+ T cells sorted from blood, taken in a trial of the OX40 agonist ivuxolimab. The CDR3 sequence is CASSEQLTGTNEQFF. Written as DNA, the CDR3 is TGTGCCAGCAGCGAGCAACTAACAGGGACCAATGAGCAGTTCTTC.